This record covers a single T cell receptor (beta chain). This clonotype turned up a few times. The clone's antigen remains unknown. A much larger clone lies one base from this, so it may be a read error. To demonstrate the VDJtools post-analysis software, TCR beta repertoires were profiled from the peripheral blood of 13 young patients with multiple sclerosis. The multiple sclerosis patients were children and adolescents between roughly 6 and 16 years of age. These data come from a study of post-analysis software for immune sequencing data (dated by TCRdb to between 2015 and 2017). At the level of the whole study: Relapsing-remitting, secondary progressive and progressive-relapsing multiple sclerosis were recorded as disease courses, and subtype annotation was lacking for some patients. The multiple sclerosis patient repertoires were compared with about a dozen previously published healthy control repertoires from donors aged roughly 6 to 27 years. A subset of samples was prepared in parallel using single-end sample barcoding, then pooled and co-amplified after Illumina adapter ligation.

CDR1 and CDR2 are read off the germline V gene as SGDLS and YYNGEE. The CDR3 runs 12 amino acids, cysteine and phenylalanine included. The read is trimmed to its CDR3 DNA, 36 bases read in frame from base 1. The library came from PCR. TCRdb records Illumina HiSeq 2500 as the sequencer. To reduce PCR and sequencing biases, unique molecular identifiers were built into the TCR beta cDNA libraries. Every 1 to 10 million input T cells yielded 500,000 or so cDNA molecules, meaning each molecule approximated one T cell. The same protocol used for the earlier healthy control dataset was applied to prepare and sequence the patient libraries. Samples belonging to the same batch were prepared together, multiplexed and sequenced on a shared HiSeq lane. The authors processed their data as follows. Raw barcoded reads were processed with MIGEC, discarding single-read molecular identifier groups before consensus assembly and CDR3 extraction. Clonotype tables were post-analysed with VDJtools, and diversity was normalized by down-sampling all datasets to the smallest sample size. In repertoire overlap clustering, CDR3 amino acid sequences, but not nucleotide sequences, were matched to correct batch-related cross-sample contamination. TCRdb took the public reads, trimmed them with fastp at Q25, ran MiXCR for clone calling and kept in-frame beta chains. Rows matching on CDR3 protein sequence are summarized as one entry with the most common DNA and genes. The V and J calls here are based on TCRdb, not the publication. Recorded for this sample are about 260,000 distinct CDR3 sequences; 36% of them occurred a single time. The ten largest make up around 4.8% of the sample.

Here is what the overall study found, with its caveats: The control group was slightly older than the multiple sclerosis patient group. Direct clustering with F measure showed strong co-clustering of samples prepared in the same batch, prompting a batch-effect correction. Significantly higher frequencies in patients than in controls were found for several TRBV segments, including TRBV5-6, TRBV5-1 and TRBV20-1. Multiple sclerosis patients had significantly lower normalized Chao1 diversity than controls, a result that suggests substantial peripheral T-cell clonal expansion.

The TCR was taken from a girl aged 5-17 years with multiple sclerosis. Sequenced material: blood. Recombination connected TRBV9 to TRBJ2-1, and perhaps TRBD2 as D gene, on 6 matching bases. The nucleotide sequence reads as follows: TGTGCCTGCAGCGTAGGAACTAGCCGGCAGTTCTTC. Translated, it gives CACSVGTSRQFF.